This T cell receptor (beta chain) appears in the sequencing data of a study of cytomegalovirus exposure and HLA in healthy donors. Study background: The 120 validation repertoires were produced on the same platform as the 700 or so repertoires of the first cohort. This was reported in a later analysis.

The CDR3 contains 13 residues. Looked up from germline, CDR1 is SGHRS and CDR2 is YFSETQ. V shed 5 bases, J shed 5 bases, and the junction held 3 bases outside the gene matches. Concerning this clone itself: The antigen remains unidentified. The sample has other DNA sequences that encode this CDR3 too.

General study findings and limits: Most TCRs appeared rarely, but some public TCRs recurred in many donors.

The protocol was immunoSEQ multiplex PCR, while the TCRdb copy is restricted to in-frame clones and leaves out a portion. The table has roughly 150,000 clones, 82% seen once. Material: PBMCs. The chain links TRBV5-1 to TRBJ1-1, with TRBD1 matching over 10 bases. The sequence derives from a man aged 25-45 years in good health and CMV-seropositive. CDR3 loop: CASSRTGGTEAFF. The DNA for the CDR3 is TGCGCCAGCAGTCGGACAGGGGGGACTGAAGCTTTCTTT.